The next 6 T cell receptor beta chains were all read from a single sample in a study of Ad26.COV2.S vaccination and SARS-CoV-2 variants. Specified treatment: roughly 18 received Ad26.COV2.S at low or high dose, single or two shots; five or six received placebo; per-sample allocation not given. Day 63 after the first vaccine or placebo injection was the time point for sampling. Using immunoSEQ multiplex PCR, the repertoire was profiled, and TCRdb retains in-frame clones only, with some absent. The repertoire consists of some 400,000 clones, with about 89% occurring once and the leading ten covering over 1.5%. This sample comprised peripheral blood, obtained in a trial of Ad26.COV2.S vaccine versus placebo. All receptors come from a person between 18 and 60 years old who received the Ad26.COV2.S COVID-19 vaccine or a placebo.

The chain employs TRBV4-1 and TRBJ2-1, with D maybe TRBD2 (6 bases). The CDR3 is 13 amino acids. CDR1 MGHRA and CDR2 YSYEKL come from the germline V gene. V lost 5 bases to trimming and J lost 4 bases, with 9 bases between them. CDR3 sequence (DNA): TGCGCCAGCAGCACGGGACTTTACAATGAGCAGTTCTTC. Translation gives CASSTGLYNEQFF.

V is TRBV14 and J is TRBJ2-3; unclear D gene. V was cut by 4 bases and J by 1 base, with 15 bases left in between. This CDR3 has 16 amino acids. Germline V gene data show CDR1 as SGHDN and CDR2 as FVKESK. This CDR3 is CASSPRSPRGTDTQYF. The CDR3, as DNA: TGTGCCAGCAGCCCGAGATCCCCTAGGGGCACAGATACGCAGTATTTT.

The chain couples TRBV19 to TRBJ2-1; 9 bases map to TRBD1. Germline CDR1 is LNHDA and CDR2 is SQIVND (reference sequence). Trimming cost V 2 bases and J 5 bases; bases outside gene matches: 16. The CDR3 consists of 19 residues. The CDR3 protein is CASSINLPWDRVRHNEQFF. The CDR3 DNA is TGTGCCAGTAGTATAAACCTCCCTTGGGACAGGGTGAGACACAATGAGCAGTTCTTC.

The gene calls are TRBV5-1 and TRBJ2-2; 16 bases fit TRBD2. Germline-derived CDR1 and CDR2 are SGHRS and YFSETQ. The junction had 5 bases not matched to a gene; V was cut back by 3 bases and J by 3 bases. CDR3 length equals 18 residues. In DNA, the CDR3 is TGCGCCAGCAGCTCGGGACTAGCGGGAGGGCGGGACACCGGGGAGCTGTTTTTT. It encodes CASSSGLAGGRDTGELFF. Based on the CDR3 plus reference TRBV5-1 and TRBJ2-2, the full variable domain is KAGVTQTPRYLIKTRGQQVTLSCSPISGHRSVSWYQQTPGQGLQFLFEYFSETQRNKGNFPGRFSGRQFSNSRSEMNVSTLELGDSALYLCASSSGLAGGRDTGELFFGEGSRLTVL.

The CDR3 spells CASSPPGGFKDYSNQPQHF. The CDR3 bases are TGTGCCAGCAGTCCCCCCGGGGGCTTTAAGGACTATAGCAATCAGCCCCAGCATTTT. The chain links TRBV28 to TRBJ1-5; D is possibly TRBD1 (6 bases). The CDR3 loop spans 19 amino acids. The germline V and J ends were trimmed by 5 bases and 0 bases, with 23 bases remaining between them. Germline loops: CDR1 MDHEN, CDR2 SYDVKM.

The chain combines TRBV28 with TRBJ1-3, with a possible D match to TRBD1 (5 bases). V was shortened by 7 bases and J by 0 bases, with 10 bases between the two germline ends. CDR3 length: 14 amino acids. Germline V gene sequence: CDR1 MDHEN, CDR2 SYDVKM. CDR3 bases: TGTGCCAGCACCGTGGGGGGCTCTGGAAACACCATATATTTT. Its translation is CASTVGGSGNTIYF.